What follows describes a single TCR beta chain. The antigen is unknown. Extraction of RNA preceded its reverse transcription into cDNA, which served as the sequencing template. TCRdb keeps only in-frame clones here, not all; method: immunoSEQ multiplex PCR. The sample gives roughly 120,000 clones, roughly two fifths of which show up once; approximately 3% is in the top ten. V was clipped by 4 bases and J by 8 bases, with 16 bases between them. Germline values: CDR1 LGHNA, CDR2 YSLEER. This CDR3 is 14 amino acids long. This sample stems from a study of CD8+ T cells in alopecia areata. About the study: Treated patients were given oral tofacitinib, which was dosed at 5 to 10 mg twice daily. General observations from the study: Clonality exceeded that of normal scalp in lesional scalp, most notably in alopecia totalis/universalis. Sequences from scalp samples also cover resident alphabeta T cells of normal skin.

The TCR sequence derives from a human donor with alopecia areata. This sequence joins TRBV4-3 and TRBJ2-3; possibly TRBD2 for D (6 bases). Sequenced: CD4+ T cells sorted from blood. CDR3 DNA: TGCGCCAGCAGCCCGGGCCCGGGGACTGGTACGCAGTATTTT. Encoded protein: CASSPGPGTGTQYF.